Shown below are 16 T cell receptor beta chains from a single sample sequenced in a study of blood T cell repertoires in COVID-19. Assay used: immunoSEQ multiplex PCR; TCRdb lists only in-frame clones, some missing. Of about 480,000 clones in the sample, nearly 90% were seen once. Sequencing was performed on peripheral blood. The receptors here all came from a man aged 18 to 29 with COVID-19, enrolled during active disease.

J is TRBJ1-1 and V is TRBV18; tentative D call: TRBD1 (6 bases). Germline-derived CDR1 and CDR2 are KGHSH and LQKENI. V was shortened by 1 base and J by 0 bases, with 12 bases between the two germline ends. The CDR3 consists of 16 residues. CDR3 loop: CASSPRAGDMNTEAFF. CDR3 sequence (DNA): TGTGCCAGCTCACCACGGGCAGGGGACATGAACACTGAAGCTTTCTTT.

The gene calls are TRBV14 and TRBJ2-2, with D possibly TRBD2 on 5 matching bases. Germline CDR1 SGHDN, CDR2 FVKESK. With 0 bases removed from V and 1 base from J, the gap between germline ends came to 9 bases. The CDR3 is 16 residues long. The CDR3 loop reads CASSQEAGENTGELFF. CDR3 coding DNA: TGTGCCAGCAGCCAAGAGGCCGGGGAGAACACCGGGGAGCTGTTTTTT.

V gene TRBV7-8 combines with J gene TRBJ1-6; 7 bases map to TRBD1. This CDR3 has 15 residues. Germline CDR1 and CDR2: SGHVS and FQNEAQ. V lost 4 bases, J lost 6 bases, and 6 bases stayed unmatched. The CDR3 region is CASSSRDSGNSPLHF. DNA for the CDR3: TGTGCCAGCAGCTCCCGGGACAGCGGTAATTCACCCCTCCACTTT.

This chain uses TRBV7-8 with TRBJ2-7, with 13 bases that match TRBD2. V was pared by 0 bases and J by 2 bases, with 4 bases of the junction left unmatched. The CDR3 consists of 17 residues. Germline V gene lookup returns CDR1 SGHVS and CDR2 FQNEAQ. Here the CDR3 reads CASSLARTSGGTYEQYF. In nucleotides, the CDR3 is TGTGCCAGCAGCTTAGCCCGGACTAGCGGGGGCACCTACGAGCAGTACTTC.

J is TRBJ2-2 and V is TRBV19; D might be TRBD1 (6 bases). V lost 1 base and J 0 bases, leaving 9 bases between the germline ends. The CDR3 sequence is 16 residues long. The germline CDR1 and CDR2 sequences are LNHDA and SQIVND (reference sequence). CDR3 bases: TGTGCCAGTAGTATAGTAGCAGGGGCGAACACCGGGGAGCTGTTTTTT. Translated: CASSIVAGANTGELFF. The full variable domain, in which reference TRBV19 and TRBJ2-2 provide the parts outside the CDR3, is DGGITQSPKYLFRKEGQNVTLSCEQNLNHDAMYWYRQDPGQGLRLIYYSQIVNDFQKGDIAEGYSVSREKKESFPLTVTSAQKNPTAFYLCASSIVAGANTGELFFGEGSRLTVL.

The CDR3 loop reads CASSPGGQKRNEQFF. CDR3 DNA sequence: TGTGCCAGCAGCCCCGGGGGACAGAAGAGAAATGAGCAGTTCTTC. The genes are TRBV6-6 and TRBJ2-1, with D perhaps TRBD1 (7 bases). This CDR3 is built from 15 residues. Per the germline V gene, CDR1 is MNHNY and CDR2 is SVGAGI (reference sequence). The germline V and J ends were trimmed by 6 bases and 7 bases, with 19 bases remaining between them.

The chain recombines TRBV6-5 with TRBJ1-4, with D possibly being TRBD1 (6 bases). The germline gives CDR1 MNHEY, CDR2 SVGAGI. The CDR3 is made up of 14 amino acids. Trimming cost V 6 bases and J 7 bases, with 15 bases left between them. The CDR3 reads CASSANRDGEKLFF. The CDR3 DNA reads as TGTGCCAGCAGCGCGAACAGGGATGGTGAAAAACTGTTTTTT.

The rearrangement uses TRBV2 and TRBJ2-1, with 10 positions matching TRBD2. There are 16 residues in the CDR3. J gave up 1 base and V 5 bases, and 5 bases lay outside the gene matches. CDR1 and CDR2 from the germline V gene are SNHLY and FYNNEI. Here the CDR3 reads CASSPTSGASYNEQFF. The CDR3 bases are TGTGCCAGCAGTCCCACTAGCGGGGCTTCCTACAATGAGCAGTTCTTC.

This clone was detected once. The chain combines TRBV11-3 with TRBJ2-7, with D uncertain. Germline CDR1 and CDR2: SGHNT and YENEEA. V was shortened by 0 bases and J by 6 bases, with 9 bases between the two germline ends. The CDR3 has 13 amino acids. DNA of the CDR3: TGTGCCAGCAGCTTAGAGGCACAGCTCGAGCAGTACTTC. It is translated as CASSLEAQLEQYF.

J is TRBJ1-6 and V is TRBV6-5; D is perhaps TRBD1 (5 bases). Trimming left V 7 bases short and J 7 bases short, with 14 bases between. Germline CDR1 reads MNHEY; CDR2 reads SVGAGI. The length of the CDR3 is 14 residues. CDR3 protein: CASTKVTANSPLHF. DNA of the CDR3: TGTGCCAGCACAAAAGTGACAGCCAATTCACCCCTCCACTTT.

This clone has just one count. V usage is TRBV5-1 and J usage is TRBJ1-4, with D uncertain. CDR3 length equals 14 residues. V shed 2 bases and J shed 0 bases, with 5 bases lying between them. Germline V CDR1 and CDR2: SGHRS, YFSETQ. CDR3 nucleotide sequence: TGCGCCAGCAGCTTCACTACAACTAATGAAAAACTGTTTTTT. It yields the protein CASSFTTTNEKLFF.

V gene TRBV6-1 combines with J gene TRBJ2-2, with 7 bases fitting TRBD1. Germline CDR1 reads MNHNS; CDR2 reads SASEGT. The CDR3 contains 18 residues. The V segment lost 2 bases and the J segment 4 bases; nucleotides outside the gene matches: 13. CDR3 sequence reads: CASSELGGNRVPTGELFF. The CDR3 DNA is TGTGCCAGCAGTGAATTAGGGGGCAACCGGGTACCCACCGGGGAGCTGTTTTTT.

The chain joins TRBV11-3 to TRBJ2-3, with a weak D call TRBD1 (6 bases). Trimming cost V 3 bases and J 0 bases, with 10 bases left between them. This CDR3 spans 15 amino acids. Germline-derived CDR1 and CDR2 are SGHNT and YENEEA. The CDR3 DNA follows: TGTGCCAGCAGCTTTCGACAGGTTAGCACAGATACGCAGTATTTT. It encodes CASSFRQVSTDTQYF.

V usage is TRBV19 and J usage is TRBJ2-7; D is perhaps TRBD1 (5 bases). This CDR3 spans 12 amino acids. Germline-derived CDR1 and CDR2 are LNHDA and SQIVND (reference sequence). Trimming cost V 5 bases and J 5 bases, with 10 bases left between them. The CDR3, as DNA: TGTGCCAGTAGTCGGCAGGGCGACGAGCAGTACTTC. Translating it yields CASSRQGDEQYF.

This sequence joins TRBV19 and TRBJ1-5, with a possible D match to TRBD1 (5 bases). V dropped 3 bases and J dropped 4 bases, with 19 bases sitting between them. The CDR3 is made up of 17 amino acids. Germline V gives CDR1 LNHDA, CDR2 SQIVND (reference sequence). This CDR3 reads CASSIARPGHLNQPQHF. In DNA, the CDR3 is TGTGCCAGTAGTATTGCCCGACCAGGGCACCTGAATCAGCCCCAGCATTTT.

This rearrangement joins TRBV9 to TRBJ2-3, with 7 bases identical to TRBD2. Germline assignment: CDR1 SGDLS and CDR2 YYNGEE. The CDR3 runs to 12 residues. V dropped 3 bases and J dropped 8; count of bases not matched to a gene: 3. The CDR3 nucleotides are TGTGCCAGCAGCGCTGGGGGGGGTACGCAGTATTTT. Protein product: CASSAGGGTQYF.